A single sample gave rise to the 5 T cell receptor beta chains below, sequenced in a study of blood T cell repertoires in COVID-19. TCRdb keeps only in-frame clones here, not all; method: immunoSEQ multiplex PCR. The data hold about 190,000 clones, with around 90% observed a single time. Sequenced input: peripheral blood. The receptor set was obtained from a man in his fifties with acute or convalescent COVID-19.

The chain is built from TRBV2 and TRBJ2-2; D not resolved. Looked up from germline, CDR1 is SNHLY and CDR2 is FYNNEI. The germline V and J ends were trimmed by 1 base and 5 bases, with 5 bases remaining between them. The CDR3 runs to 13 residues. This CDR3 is CASSEGRTGELFF. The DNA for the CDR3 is TGTGCCAGCAGTGAAGGCAGAACCGGGGAGCTGTTTTTT.

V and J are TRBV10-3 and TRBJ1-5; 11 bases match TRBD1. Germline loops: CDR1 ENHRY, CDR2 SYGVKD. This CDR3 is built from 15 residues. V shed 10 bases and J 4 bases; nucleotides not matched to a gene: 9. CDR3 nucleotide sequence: TGTGCCACAAGGGGGGGACAGGGGGATAATCAGCCCCAGCATTTT. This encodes CATRGGQGDNQPQHF.

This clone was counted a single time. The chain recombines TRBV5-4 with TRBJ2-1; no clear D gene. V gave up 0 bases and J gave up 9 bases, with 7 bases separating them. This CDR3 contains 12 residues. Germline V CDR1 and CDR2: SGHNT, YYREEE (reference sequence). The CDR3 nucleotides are TGTGCCAGCAGCTTGGCGTACGGTGAGCAGTTCTTC. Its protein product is CASSLAYGEQFF.

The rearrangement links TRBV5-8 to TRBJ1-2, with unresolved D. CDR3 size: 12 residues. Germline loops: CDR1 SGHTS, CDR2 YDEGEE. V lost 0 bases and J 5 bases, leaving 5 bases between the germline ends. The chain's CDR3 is CASSLGEYGYTF. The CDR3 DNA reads TGTGCCAGCAGCTTGGGCGAGTATGGCTACACCTTC.

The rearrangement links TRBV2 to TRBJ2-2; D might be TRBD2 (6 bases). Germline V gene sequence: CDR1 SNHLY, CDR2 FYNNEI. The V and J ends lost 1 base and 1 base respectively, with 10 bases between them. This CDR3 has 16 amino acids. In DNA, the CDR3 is TGTGCCAGCAGTGAAGAGGCGGGACGGAACACCGGGGAGCTGTTTTTT. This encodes CASSEEAGRNTGELFF.